This record looks at one TCR beta chain sequence and its context. The CDR3 covers 14 residues. Trimming stripped 7 bases from V and 6 bases from J, with 16 bases between. Germline V lookup: CDR1 MDHEN, CDR2 SYDVKM. This entry comes from a study of blood T cell repertoires in COVID-19. Cohort 3 donors were reported recovered after two negative PCRs, clearance, or symptom resolution. Data came from immunoSEQ multiplex PCR; TCRdb stores just in-frame clones and leaves some out. This table holds approximately 350,000 clones, more than 75% found once. The sequenced sample was PBMCs or T cells enriched from blood (not recorded which). This TCR was sampled from a woman aged 30 to 39 who had recovered from COVID-19. The genes are TRBV28 and TRBJ1-5; TRBD1 might be the D (5 bases). CDR3 nucleotide sequence: TGTGCCAGCAACCGGGGACTGCAAGTTCAGCCCCAGCATTTT. Its protein product is CASNRGLQVQPQHF.